One and the same sample provided the 21 T cell receptor beta chains below, sequenced in a study of blood T cell repertoires in COVID-19. Libraries were prepared by immunoSEQ multiplex PCR; TCRdb keeps only in-frame clonotypes and omits some of them. The profile shows 180,000 or so clones, 65% to 90% of them singletons. The sequenced sample was peripheral blood. The receptors derive from a man in his 60s with acute or convalescent COVID-19.

The chain is built from TRBV2 and TRBJ2-7; 11 nucleotides align to TRBD2. This CDR3 comprises 15 residues. The V gene's germline CDR1 is SNHLY and CDR2 FYNNEI. V lost 4 bases and J lost 1; bases outside the gene matches: 3. CDR3 DNA: TGTGCCAGCAGTGCCGGGACTAGCGGATCCTACGAGCAGTACTTC. Its translation is CASSAGTSGSYEQYF.

The chain joins TRBV7-9 to TRBJ2-1, with 9 bases lining up with TRBD2. The length of the CDR3 is 15 residues. Germline CDR1 reads SEHNR; CDR2 reads FQNEAQ (reference sequence). The trim removed 4 bases at V and 6 bases at J, leaving 7 bases unmatched. For the CDR3, the DNA is TGTGCCAGCAGCTCGGGGAGCGGGAGGCGCAATGAGCAGTTCTTC. It is translated as CASSSGSGRRNEQFF.

The gene calls are TRBV5-1 and TRBJ2-2, with 7 bases fitting TRBD1. The germline gives CDR1 SGHRS, CDR2 YFSETQ. The V segment lost 1 base and the J segment 6 bases; nucleotides outside the gene matches: 0. The CDR3 loop spans 13 amino acids. This CDR3 is CASSLQGAGELFF. CDR3 sequence (DNA): TGCGCCAGCAGCTTGCAGGGGGCCGGGGAGCTGTTTTTT.

The chain uses TRBV5-1 and TRBJ2-5; D gene ambiguous. V was clipped by 0 bases and J by 1 base, with 13 bases between them. CDR1 SGHRS and CDR2 YFSETQ come from the germline V gene. The CDR3 spans 16 residues. For the CDR3, the DNA is TGCGCCAGCAGCTTGGGGCTACGGGTGGCCCAAGAGACCCAGTACTTC. This gives the protein CASSLGLRVAQETQYF.

In DNA form, the CDR3 reads TGCAGTGCTAGTTTTACTACCCGGTATGGCTACACCTTC. This sequence encodes CSASFTTRYGYTF. The chain couples TRBV20-1 to TRBJ1-2, with no clear D. V lost 3 bases and J 5 bases, leaving 13 bases between the germline ends. CDR1 DFQATT and CDR2 SNEGSKA come from the germline V gene (reference sequence). The CDR3 is made up of 13 amino acids.

The rearrangement links TRBV3-1 (or the pseudogene TRBV3-2) to TRBJ2-5, with 10 nucleotides matching TRBD2. With 6 bases clipped from V and 2 bases from J, the junction kept 6 bases outside the gene matches. In germline, CDR1 is LGHDT, CDR2 YNNKEL (reference sequence). The CDR3 extends over 15 amino acids. The DNA of the CDR3 is TGTGCCAGCAGGCTACTGACTAGCGGGCAAGAGACCCAGTACTTC. Its translation: CASRLLTSGQETQYF.

The V gene is TRBV19, the J gene TRBJ1-4, with 8 bases identical to TRBD1. J lost 6 bases, V lost 5 bases, and 11 bases had no gene match. Germline V CDR1 and CDR2: LNHDA, SQIVND (reference sequence). This CDR3 is built from 16 residues. This chain's CDR3 is CASSARQGRQDEKLFF. The DNA of the CDR3 is TGTGCCAGTAGTGCGCGACAGGGGCGGCAGGATGAAAAACTGTTTTTT.

This rearrangement joins TRBV7-8 to TRBJ1-5, with D perhaps TRBD1 (6 bases). Germline V gene data show CDR1 as SGHVS and CDR2 as FQNEAQ. V was shortened by 6 bases and J by 2 bases, with 11 bases between the two germline ends. The length of the CDR3 is 14 residues. The chain's CDR3 is CASSLTGRNQPQHF. DNA for the CDR3: TGTGCCAGCAGTCTGACAGGCCGCAATCAGCCCCAGCATTTT.

This rearrangement joins TRBV28 to TRBJ2-2, with unresolved D. This CDR3 is 15 amino acids long. CDR1 and CDR2 (germline): MDHEN, SYDVKM. Deletions cut 4 bases from V and 2 bases from J, with 11 bases between. The CDR3 sequence: CASSSGVTNTGELFF. CDR3 bases: TGTGCCAGCAGTTCAGGCGTCACAAACACCGGGGAGCTGTTTTTT.

This clone has only a few counts. CDR3 bases: TGTGCCAGCAGCTTATCCCCCTTCAATGAGCAGTTCTTC. Translation gives CASSLSPFNEQFF. The chain carries TRBV7-3 and TRBJ2-1, with unresolved D. The CDR3 spans 13 residues. Germline loops: CDR1 SGHTA, CDR2 FQGTGA. V was trimmed by 2 bases and J by 6 bases, leaving 8 bases between them.

This clone has more than one count but fewer than ten. This sequence joins TRBV5-1 and TRBJ2-7; the D gene is possibly TRBD1 (6 bases). V was clipped by 2 bases and J by 1 base, with 13 bases between them. The CDR3 totals 15 residues. Looked up from germline, CDR1 is SGHRS and CDR2 is YFSETQ. The CDR3 bases are TGCGCCAGCAGCTTCACAGGGATGGCATCCTACGAGCAGTACTTC. Protein sequence: CASSFTGMASYEQYF.

This chain links TRBV7-8 with TRBJ2-7, with 9 positions matching TRBD2. Trimming removed 6 bases from V and 1 base from J; junction bases left unmatched: 10. Germline V gene sequence: CDR1 SGHVS, CDR2 FQNEAQ. The CDR3 contains 16 residues. The CDR3 DNA is TGTGCCAGCAGGGGGCTCGGGCTAGCGGGGTCCTACGAGCAGTACTTC. Its protein is CASRGLGLAGSYEQYF.

J is TRBJ2-5 and V is TRBV2, with 12 positions matching TRBD2. This CDR3 has 15 residues. In germline, CDR1 is SNHLY, CDR2 FYNNEI. Trimming took 4 bases from V and 4 from J; bases not matched to a gene: 4. The CDR3 nucleotides read TGTGCCAGCAGTGGACTAGCGGGAGCTGGAGAGACCCAGTACTTC. It is translated as CASSGLAGAGETQYF. The entire variable domain, with the rest obtained from reference TRBV2 and TRBJ2-5, is as follows: EPEVTQTPSHQVTQMGQEVILRCVPISNHLYFYWYRQILGQKVEFLVSFYNNEISEKSEIFDDQFSVERPDGSNFTLKIRSTKLEDSAMYFCASSGLAGAGETQYFGPGTRLLVL.

This chain uses TRBV18 with TRBJ2-3, with 7 bases aligning to TRBD1. The length of the CDR3 is 15 residues. The J segment lost 1 base and the V segment lost 4 bases, leaving 5 bases of the junction unmatched. CDR1 KGHSH and CDR2 LQKENI come from the germline V gene. CDR3 amino acids: CASSHDRAGTDTQYF. The CDR3 DNA is TGTGCCAGCTCACACGACAGGGCTGGCACAGATACGCAGTATTTT.

CDR3 sequence: CASSPGDRAHVGTGELFF. The CDR3 bases are TGCGCCAGCAGCCCCGGGGACAGGGCCCACGTGGGCACCGGGGAGCTGTTTTTT. The chain combines TRBV5-1 with TRBJ2-2; 9 nucleotides line up with TRBD1. V lost 4 bases and J lost 4; bases outside the gene matches: 14. CDR3 length: 18 residues. CDR1 SGHRS and CDR2 YFSETQ come from the germline V gene.

V usage is TRBV15 and J usage is TRBJ2-1, with TRBD1 matching over 9 bases. J gave up 5 bases and V 1 base, and 6 bases lay outside the gene matches. This CDR3 region has 16 residues. CDR1 LNHNV and CDR2 YYDKDF come from the germline V gene (reference sequence). The CDR3 bases are TGTGCCACCAGCAGAGGCCGGGACAGGGAGAACAATGAGCAGTTCTTC. Protein sequence: CATSRGRDRENNEQFF.

V is TRBV7-6 and J is TRBJ2-1; 10 bases are shared with TRBD2. This CDR3 has 18 amino acids. V trimming: 2 bases; J trimming: 4 bases; junction bases outside the gene matches: 11. The germline V gene has CDR1 SGHVS and CDR2 FNYEAQ. This CDR3 reads CASSLQAGGPHLYNEQFF. As DNA, the CDR3 is TGTGCCAGCAGCTTACAAGCGGGAGGGCCCCACCTGTACAATGAGCAGTTCTTC.

On this clone itself: This CDR3 is also generated by other DNA sequences in the sample. Here the CDR3 reads CASTRQAKISEQYF. CDR3 in DNA: TGTGCCAGCACCCGACAGGCCAAAATATCCGAGCAGTACTTC. The J gene is TRBJ2-7, the V gene TRBV6-5; TRBD1 might be the D (6 bases). V was shortened by 7 bases and J by 6 bases, with 19 bases between the two germline ends. Germline V gives CDR1 MNHEY, CDR2 SVGAGI. The CDR3 runs 14 residues.

This chain joins TRBV28 and TRBJ2-7, with TRBD2 identical over 9 bases. Germline CDR1 is MDHEN and CDR2 is SYDVKM. There are 18 residues in the CDR3. J was trimmed by 2 bases and V by 4 bases; bases with no gene match: 15. Written as DNA, the CDR3 is TGTGCCAGCAGTTCACATCCCGGGTTACCTAGCGGGGCCTACGAGCAGTACTTC. Protein product: CASSSHPGLPSGAYEQYF.

The CDR3 sequence is CARTDRFSGNTIYF. CDR3 bases: TGTGCCAGAACGGACAGATTCTCTGGAAACACCATATATTTT. V is TRBV3-1 (or the pseudogene TRBV3-2) and J is TRBJ1-3; D may be TRBD1 (6 bases). Germline loops: CDR1 LGHDT, CDR2 YNNKEL (reference sequence). V was cut by 9 bases and J by 0 bases, with 12 bases left in between. This CDR3 comprises 14 residues.

The chain uses TRBV28 and TRBJ2-2; TRBD1 is a possible D gene (6 bases). Trimming removed 6 bases at V and 1 base at J, with 6 bases between. The CDR3 runs to 13 residues. CDR1 and CDR2 (germline): MDHEN, SYDVKM. The CDR3 coding sequence is TGTGCCAGCAGGGACAGGAACACCGGGGAGCTGTTTTTT. It encodes CASRDRNTGELFF. Full variable domain (rest looked up from reference TRBV28 and TRBJ2-2): DVKVTQSSRYLVKRTGEKVFLECVQDMDHENMFWYRQDPGLGLRLIYFSYDVKMKEKGDIPEGYSVSREKKERFSLILESASTNQTSMYLCASRDRNTGELFFGEGSRLTVL.